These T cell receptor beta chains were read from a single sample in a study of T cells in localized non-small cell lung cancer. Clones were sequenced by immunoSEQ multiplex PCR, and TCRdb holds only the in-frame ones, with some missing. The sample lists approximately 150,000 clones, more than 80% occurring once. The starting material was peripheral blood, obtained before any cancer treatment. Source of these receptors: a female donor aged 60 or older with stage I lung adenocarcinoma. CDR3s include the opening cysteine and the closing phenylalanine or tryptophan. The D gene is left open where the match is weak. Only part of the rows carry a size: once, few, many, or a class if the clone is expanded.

CDR3nt: TGTGCCAGCAGCTTAACGAGTGGGGCCGGGGAGCTGTTTTTT; CDR3aa: CASSLTSGAGELFF; abundance: -; d_gene: -; v_gene: TRBV7-2; j_gene: TRBJ2-2
CDR3nt: TGTGCCAGCAGCCCAAATGGCGGGCGACGAGGGGGGGAGCTGTTTTTT; CDR3aa: CASSPNGGRRGGELFF; abundance: -; d_gene: -; v_gene: TRBV5-6; j_gene: TRBJ2-2
CDR3nt: TGTGCCAGCAGCAAAGTAGGCAGCGGGAGGGCCGAAGAGACCCAGTACTTC; CDR3aa: CASSKVGSGRAEETQYF; abundance: -; d_gene: -; v_gene: TRBV21-1; j_gene: TRBJ2-5
CDR3nt: TGTGCCAGCAGCTTAGATCTAGGGGCTAGCGGGGTCTACAATGAGCAGTTCTTC; CDR3aa: CASSLDLGASGVYNEQFF; abundance: -; d_gene: TRBD2; v_gene: TRBV11-3; j_gene: TRBJ2-1
CDR3nt: TGTGCCAGCTCACCGTACAGGGACACAGATACGCAGTATTTT; CDR3aa: CASSPYRDTDTQYF; abundance: -; d_gene: -; v_gene: TRBV18; j_gene: TRBJ2-3
CDR3nt: TGTGCCAGCCTCTTCTCGGGTAACACTGAAGCTTTCTTT; CDR3aa: CASLFSGNTEAFF; abundance: -; d_gene: -; v_gene: TRBV6-5; j_gene: TRBJ1-1
CDR3nt: TGTGCCAGCAGCCCGGACGTAGCTGAAGCTTTCTTT; CDR3aa: CASSPDVAEAFF; abundance: -; d_gene: -; v_gene: TRBV7-8; j_gene: TRBJ1-1
CDR3nt: TGTGCCAGCAGTCTTCGACGGTCGGGGGGCAATCAGCCCCAGCATTTT; CDR3aa: CASSLRRSGGNQPQHF; abundance: -; d_gene: -; v_gene: TRBV28; j_gene: TRBJ1-5
CDR3nt: TGTGCCAGTAAGGAGGGTAGGGGGAATCAGCCCCAGCATTTT; CDR3aa: CASKEGRGNQPQHF; abundance: -; d_gene: -; v_gene: TRBV19; j_gene: TRBJ1-5
CDR3nt: TGTGCCAGCAGTTGGACAGTAGGATCCTACGAGCAGTACTTC; CDR3aa: CASSWTVGSYEQYF; abundance: -; d_gene: -; v_gene: TRBV27; j_gene: TRBJ2-7
CDR3nt: TGTGCCAGCAGCAAAGTTAAGGACTCCTTTTCGAAGCAGTACTTC; CDR3aa: CASSKVKDSFSKQYF; abundance: -; d_gene: -; v_gene: TRBV21-1; j_gene: TRBJ2-7
CDR3nt: TGTGCCAGCAGTGAAGGGGGAAATCAGCCCCAGCATTTT; CDR3aa: CASSEGGNQPQHF; abundance: -; d_gene: -; v_gene: TRBV6-1; j_gene: TRBJ1-5
CDR3nt: TGCAGCGTCGCGACTTTGGAGACCCAGTACTTC; CDR3aa: CSVATLETQYF; abundance: -; d_gene: -; v_gene: TRBV29-1; j_gene: TRBJ2-5
CDR3nt: TGTGCCACGCGGAAGTCTGGGGCCAACGTCCTGACTTTC; CDR3aa: CATRKSGANVLTF; abundance: -; d_gene: -; v_gene: TRBV9; j_gene: TRBJ2-6
CDR3nt: TGTGCCAGCAGCTTAGCGGGAGGGTCCTCTGGAAACACCATATATTTT; CDR3aa: CASSLAGGSSGNTIYF; abundance: -; d_gene: -; v_gene: TRBV11-2; j_gene: TRBJ1-3
CDR3nt: TGTGCCAGCAGTGAAGCTGGGACAGCTTACGAGCAGTACTTC; CDR3aa: CASSEAGTAYEQYF; abundance: few; d_gene: TRBD1; v_gene: TRBV2; j_gene: TRBJ2-7
CDR3nt: TGCAGCGTTGAACCCACCGGCGGGGCTGGAGCTTTCTTT; CDR3aa: CSVEPTGGAGAFF; abundance: -; d_gene: -; v_gene: TRBV29-1; j_gene: TRBJ1-1
CDR3nt: TGTGCCTGGAACTCGGGACAGGGGGTCGCAGATACGCAGTATTTT; CDR3aa: CAWNSGQGVADTQYF; abundance: -; d_gene: TRBD1; v_gene: TRBV30; j_gene: TRBJ2-3
CDR3nt: TGCGCCAGCAGCCTTGGAGGTAGTGGGGTCAATGAGCAGTTCTTC; CDR3aa: CASSLGGSGVNEQFF; abundance: -; d_gene: -; v_gene: TRBV5-1; j_gene: TRBJ2-1
CDR3nt: TGTGCCAGCAGTGAGCCCACGAACACCGGGGAGCTGTTTTTT; CDR3aa: CASSEPTNTGELFF; abundance: -; d_gene: -; v_gene: TRBV2; j_gene: TRBJ2-2
CDR3nt: TGTGCCAGCAGCTCCCCCGGAAACACCGGGGAGCTGTTTTTT; CDR3aa: CASSSPGNTGELFF; abundance: -; d_gene: -; v_gene: TRBV5-5; j_gene: TRBJ2-2
CDR3nt: TGTGCCAGCAGCCAAGAACGTGGCTATGGCTACACCTTC; CDR3aa: CASSQERGYGYTF; abundance: -; d_gene: -; v_gene: TRBV14; j_gene: TRBJ1-2
CDR3nt: TGTGCCAGCCCACTGACTAGCGGGATGCAAGAGACCCAGTACTTC; CDR3aa: CASPLTSGMQETQYF; abundance: -; d_gene: TRBD2; v_gene: TRBV6-1; j_gene: TRBJ2-5
CDR3nt: TGCGCCAGCAGCTTTTCAGGAAACACCGGGGAGCTGTTTTTT; CDR3aa: CASSFSGNTGELFF; abundance: -; d_gene: -; v_gene: TRBV5-1; j_gene: TRBJ2-2
CDR3nt: TGTGCCAGCAGCTTAGCGGGCCGAGGCACTGAAGCTTTCTTT; CDR3aa: CASSLAGRGTEAFF; abundance: -; d_gene: -; v_gene: TRBV7-2; j_gene: TRBJ1-1
CDR3nt: TGTGCCAGCAGCGAAACTAGCGGGAGGGCCAGAGAGACCCAGTACTTC; CDR3aa: CASSETSGRARETQYF; abundance: -; d_gene: TRBD2; v_gene: TRBV5-6; j_gene: TRBJ2-5
CDR3nt: TGCGCCAGCAGCTTGGCGGGGGGGTTCTCCTACGAGCAGTACTTC; CDR3aa: CASSLAGGFSYEQYF; abundance: -; d_gene: TRBD2; v_gene: TRBV5-1; j_gene: TRBJ2-7
CDR3nt: TGCGCCAGCAGCTTGGGGGGGACCCCTGAAGCTTTCTTT; CDR3aa: CASSLGGTPEAFF; abundance: -; d_gene: -; v_gene: TRBV5-1; j_gene: TRBJ1-1
CDR3nt: TGTGCCAGCAGTGAAGAGCTGGCGAAAGAGACCCAGTACTTC; CDR3aa: CASSEELAKETQYF; abundance: -; d_gene: -; v_gene: TRBV2; j_gene: TRBJ2-5
CDR3nt: TGTGCCAGCAGCAAAGTAGAAAGAAAGGCCTACAATGAGCAGTTCTTC; CDR3aa: CASSKVERKAYNEQFF; abundance: medium-sized; d_gene: -; v_gene: TRBV21-1; j_gene: TRBJ2-1
CDR3nt: TGTGCCAGCAGCGTGGGCGGGAGTGCCACAGATACGCAGTATTTT; CDR3aa: CASSVGGSATDTQYF; abundance: once; d_gene: TRBD2; v_gene: TRBV9; j_gene: TRBJ2-3
CDR3nt: TGTGCCAGTGGGACATCGAACACTGAAGCTTTCTTT; CDR3aa: CASGTSNTEAFF; abundance: -; d_gene: -; v_gene: TRBV10-3; j_gene: TRBJ1-1
CDR3nt: TGTGCCAGCAGTCTCGACAGGGGGCTCAATGAGCAGTTCTTC; CDR3aa: CASSLDRGLNEQFF; abundance: -; d_gene: TRBD1; v_gene: TRBV6-5; j_gene: TRBJ2-1
CDR3nt: TGTGCCAGCAGGAGGGGAGGGGCAAGCGACACTGAAGCTTTCTTT; CDR3aa: CASRRGGASDTEAFF; abundance: few; d_gene: -; v_gene: TRBV2; j_gene: TRBJ1-1
CDR3nt: TGTGCCAGCAGGGGACGGTCCGATGAAAAACTGTTTTTT; CDR3aa: CASRGRSDEKLFF; abundance: -; d_gene: -; v_gene: TRBV28; j_gene: TRBJ1-4
CDR3nt: TGTGCCAGCAGCACTGGACTAGCGGGCGTCAATGAGCAGTTCTTC; CDR3aa: CASSTGLAGVNEQFF; abundance: -; d_gene: TRBD2; v_gene: TRBV7-3; j_gene: TRBJ2-1
CDR3nt: TGTGCCAGCTCAGTACTAGGGGCGGAGACCCAGTACTTC; CDR3aa: CASSVLGAETQYF; abundance: -; d_gene: -; v_gene: TRBV18; j_gene: TRBJ2-5
CDR3nt: TGTGCCAGCAGCTTATTGCGGGAGGGCTCCGGGGAGCTGTTTTTT; CDR3aa: CASSLLREGSGELFF; abundance: -; d_gene: TRBD2; v_gene: TRBV7-6; j_gene: TRBJ2-2
CDR3nt: TGTGCCAGCAGTCAGGGAGGGAGCACTGAAGCTTTCTTT; CDR3aa: CASSQGGSTEAFF; abundance: many; d_gene: -; v_gene: TRBV25-1; j_gene: TRBJ1-1
CDR3nt: TGTGCCAGCAGCTTTGTGGACGGACGCACAGATACGCAGTATTTT; CDR3aa: CASSFVDGRTDTQYF; abundance: -; d_gene: -; v_gene: TRBV13; j_gene: TRBJ2-3
CDR3nt: TGTGCCAGTAGTATCGATAGCGGGAGCTTCAATGAGCAGTTCTTC; CDR3aa: CASSIDSGSFNEQFF; abundance: -; d_gene: TRBD2; v_gene: TRBV19; j_gene: TRBJ2-1
CDR3nt: TGTGCCAGCAGATCGGGACCTTTCGCCAGCGGGAGTTGGTCCTACGAGCAGTACTTC; CDR3aa: CASRSGPFASGSWSYEQYF; abundance: -; d_gene: TRBD2; v_gene: TRBV28; j_gene: TRBJ2-7
CDR3nt: TGTGCCAGCAGCCCGGGGCGGGAGGGGCCGGCTGAGCTGTTTTTT; CDR3aa: CASSPGREGPAELFF; abundance: once; d_gene: TRBD2; v_gene: TRBV7-7; j_gene: TRBJ2-2
CDR3nt: TGTGCCAGCAGTTATATTTCCGGGACAATTGGCTACACCTTC; CDR3aa: CASSYISGTIGYTF; abundance: -; d_gene: -; v_gene: TRBV2; j_gene: TRBJ1-2
CDR3nt: TGTGCCAGCAGTTATAAGGGACAGGGTGTCAATGAGCAGTTCTTC; CDR3aa: CASSYKGQGVNEQFF; abundance: once; d_gene: TRBD1; v_gene: TRBV6-5; j_gene: TRBJ2-1
CDR3nt: TGTGCCAGCAGTTTCTCCCGAGGACAGGGGGCAGCAGATACGCAGTATTTT; CDR3aa: CASSFSRGQGAADTQYF; abundance: -; d_gene: TRBD1; v_gene: TRBV27; j_gene: TRBJ2-3
CDR3nt: TGTGCCAGCAGCTTAGACAGGGCTTCGGATGGCTACACCTTC; CDR3aa: CASSLDRASDGYTF; abundance: -; d_gene: -; v_gene: TRBV7-9; j_gene: TRBJ1-2
CDR3nt: TGTGCCAGCAGTTCTTCCGGGACATCCCCTAAGTACTTC; CDR3aa: CASSSSGTSPKYF; abundance: -; d_gene: -; v_gene: TRBV28; j_gene: TRBJ2-5
CDR3nt: TGTGCCAGCAGTTTGACCCGACCGGAAGAGACCCAGTACTTC; CDR3aa: CASSLTRPEETQYF; abundance: -; d_gene: -; v_gene: TRBV28; j_gene: TRBJ2-5
CDR3nt: TGCGCCAGCAGCTTGGAACCACTTTTCTCTCCGTACTTC; CDR3aa: CASSLEPLFSPYF; abundance: -; d_gene: -; v_gene: TRBV5-1; j_gene: TRBJ2-7